This T cell receptor beta chain was observed in a study of T cell responses to AZD1222 COVID-19 vaccine. At the level of the study: Doses given second, at about 4 or about 12 weeks, were pooled. Study findings and constraints: The donors showed a predominance of white British ancestry and of females, with possible underestimation of clonal diversity. CD4 TCRs covered the whole spike, strongest at regions 160-218 and 743-854.

Deletions cut 7 bases from V and 3 bases from J, with 6 bases between. Germline loops: CDR1 MNHEY, CDR2 SVGAGI. The CDR3 spans 11 residues. Sequencing was performed with immunoSEQ multiplex PCR; in TCRdb, only in-frame clones are kept and a portion is missing. In the table there are 200,000 or so clones, 75% to 90% of which are singletons. This clone was observed once. The antigen is undetermined. The rearrangement links TRBV6-5 to TRBJ1-1; no firm D call. The sequence was obtained from an adult in good health. The sequences come from peripheral blood, collected on day 0 of AZD1222 vaccination. CDR3 sequence: CASTGDTEAFF. The CDR3 DNA reads TGTGCCAGCACCGGGGACACTGAAGCTTTCTTT.